This T cell receptor (beta chain) was retrieved from a study of Graves' ophthalmopathy and Graves' hyperthyroidism. General study findings and limits: Detected in blood as well were most expanded thyroid clonotypes with frequency above 0.001.

RNA transcripts yielded amplified TCR beta CDR3 regions. HTBI primers primed a first-round RT-PCR, and a second-round multiplex PCR followed. From the multiplex PCR reads, TCRdb called clonotypes with MiXCR, one entry per CDR3 protein. Among hundreds of thousands of distinct CDR3 sequences, about 24% were seen once, and the ten largest hold approximately 7%. In regard to this clonotype: Antigen: not known.

Diagnostic conclusions were grounded in clinical symptoms, serum thyroxine, TRAb, thyroid ultrasound and orbital computed tomography. Losses at the gene ends were 4 bases for V and 3 bases for J; bases not matched to a gene: 12. Germline values: CDR1 LGHDT, CDR2 YNNKEL (reference sequence). The CDR3 loop spans 17 amino acids. Material for sequencing was peripheral blood. The chain links TRBV3-1 to TRBJ2-5; 9 bases are shared with TRBD1. This TCR derives from a woman between 18 and 29 years old with stable Graves' hyperthyroidism. Some clones in this sample may be carry-over from other donors' samples. The DNA of the CDR3 is TGTGCCAGCAGCCGTATGCCCGGACAGGGGATAGAAGAGACCCAGTACTTC. Protein: CASSRMPGQGIEETQYF.